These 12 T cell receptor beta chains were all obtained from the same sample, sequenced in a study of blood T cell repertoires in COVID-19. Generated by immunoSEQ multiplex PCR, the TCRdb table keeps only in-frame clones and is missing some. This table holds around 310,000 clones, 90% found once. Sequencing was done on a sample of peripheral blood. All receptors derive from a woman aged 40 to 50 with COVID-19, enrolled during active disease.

CDR3 nucleotide sequence: TGTGCCAGTAGTATGGCGGGGGCTCCCCCGAACACTGAAGCTTTCTTT. This encodes CASSMAGAPPNTEAFF. The V call is TRBV19, the J call TRBJ1-1; tentatively, D is TRBD1 (6 bases). V lost 3 bases to trimming and J lost 1 base, with 15 bases between them. The length of the CDR3 is 16 residues. The germline CDR1 and CDR2 sequences are LNHDA and SQIVND (reference sequence).

CDR3 region: CASSLVNWDREQFF. The CDR3 nucleotides read TGTGCCAGCAGCTTAGTAAATTGGGACAGAGAGCAGTTCTTC. The J gene is TRBJ2-1, the V gene TRBV7-2; TRBD1 matches 7 bases. The germline V gene has CDR1 SGHTA and CDR2 FQGNSA. CDR3 length equals 14 residues. J gave up 10 bases and V 1 base, and 7 bases lay outside the gene matches.

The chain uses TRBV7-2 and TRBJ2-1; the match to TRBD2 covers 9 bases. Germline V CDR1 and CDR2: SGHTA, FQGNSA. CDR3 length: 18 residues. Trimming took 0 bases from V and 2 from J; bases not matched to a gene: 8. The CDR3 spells CASSLAANSGGTYNEQFF. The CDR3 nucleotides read TGTGCCAGCAGCTTAGCCGCAAATAGCGGGGGAACCTACAATGAGCAGTTCTTC.

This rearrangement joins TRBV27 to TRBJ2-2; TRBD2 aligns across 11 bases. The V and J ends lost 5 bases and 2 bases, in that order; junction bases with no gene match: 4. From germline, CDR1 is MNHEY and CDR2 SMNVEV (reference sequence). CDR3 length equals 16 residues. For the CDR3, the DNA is TGTGCCAGCAGTCCTCTAGCGGGAGGAAACACCGGGGAGCTGTTTTTT. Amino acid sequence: CASSPLAGGNTGELFF.

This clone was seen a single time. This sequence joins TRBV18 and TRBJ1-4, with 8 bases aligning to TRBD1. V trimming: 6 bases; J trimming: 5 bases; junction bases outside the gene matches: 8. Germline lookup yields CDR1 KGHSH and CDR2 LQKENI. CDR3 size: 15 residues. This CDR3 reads CASSPGGTGNEKLFF. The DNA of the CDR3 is TGTGCCAGCTCCCCAGGGGGCACTGGGAATGAAAAACTGTTTTTT. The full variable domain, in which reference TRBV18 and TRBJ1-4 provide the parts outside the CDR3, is NAGVMQNPRHLVRRRGQEARLRCSPMKGHSHVYWYRQLPEEGLKFMVYLQKENIIDESGMPKERFSAEFPKEGPSILRIQQVVRGDSAAYFCASSPGGTGNEKLFFGSGTQLSVL.

The DNA of the CDR3 is TGTGCCAGCAGTTTAATGGACAGGTCGATTTATGGCTACACCTTC. Translation gives CASSLMDRSIYGYTF. The chain is built from TRBV28 and TRBJ1-2; 7 bases fit TRBD1. This CDR3 contains 15 residues. The V gene's germline CDR1 is MDHEN and CDR2 SYDVKM. The V segment lost 2 bases and the J segment 5 bases; nucleotides outside the gene matches: 8.

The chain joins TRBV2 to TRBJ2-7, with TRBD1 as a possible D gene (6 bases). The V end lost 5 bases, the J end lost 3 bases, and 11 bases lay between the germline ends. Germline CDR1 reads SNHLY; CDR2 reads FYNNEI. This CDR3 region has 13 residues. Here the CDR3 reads CASSLDSFYEQYF. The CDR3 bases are TGTGCCAGCAGTTTGGACAGTTTCTACGAGCAGTACTTC. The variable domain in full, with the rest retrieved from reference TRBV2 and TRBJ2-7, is EPEVTQTPSHQVTQMGQEVILRCVPISNHLYFYWYRQILGQKVEFLVSFYNNEISEKSEIFDDQFSVERPDGSNFTLKIRSTKLEDSAMYFCASSLDSFYEQYFGPGTRLTVT.

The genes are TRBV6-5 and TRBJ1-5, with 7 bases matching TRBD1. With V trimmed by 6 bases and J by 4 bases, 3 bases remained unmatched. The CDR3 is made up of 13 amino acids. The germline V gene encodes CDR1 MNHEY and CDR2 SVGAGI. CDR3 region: CASSGQVNQPQHF. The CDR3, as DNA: TGTGCCAGCAGCGGACAGGTTAATCAGCCCCAGCATTTT.

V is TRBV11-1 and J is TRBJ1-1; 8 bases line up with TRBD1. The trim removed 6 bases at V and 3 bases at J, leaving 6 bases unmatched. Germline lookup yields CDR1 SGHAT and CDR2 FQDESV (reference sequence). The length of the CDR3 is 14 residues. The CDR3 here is CASSWTGIDTEAFF. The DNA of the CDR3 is TGTGCCAGCAGTTGGACAGGGATCGACACTGAAGCTTTCTTT.

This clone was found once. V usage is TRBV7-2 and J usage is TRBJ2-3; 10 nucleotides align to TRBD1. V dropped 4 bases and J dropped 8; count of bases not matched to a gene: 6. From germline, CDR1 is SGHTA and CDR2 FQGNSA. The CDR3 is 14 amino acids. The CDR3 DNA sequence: TGTGCCAGCAGCTCGGACAGGGGGACTGGTACGCAGTATTTT. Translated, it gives CASSSDRGTGTQYF.

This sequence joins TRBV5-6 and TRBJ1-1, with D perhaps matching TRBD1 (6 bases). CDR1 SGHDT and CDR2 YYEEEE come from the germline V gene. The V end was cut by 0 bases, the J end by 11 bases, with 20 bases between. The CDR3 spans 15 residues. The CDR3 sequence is CASSLDSGASPWAFF. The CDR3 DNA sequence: TGTGCCAGCAGCTTGGATTCAGGGGCTTCCCCGTGGGCTTTCTTT.

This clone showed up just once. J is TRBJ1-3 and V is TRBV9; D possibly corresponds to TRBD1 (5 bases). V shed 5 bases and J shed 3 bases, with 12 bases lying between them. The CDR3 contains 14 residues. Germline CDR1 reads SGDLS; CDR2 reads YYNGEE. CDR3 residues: CASRSGGDGNTIYF. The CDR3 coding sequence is TGTGCCAGCAGGTCGGGAGGGGATGGAAACACCATATATTTT.